A single TCR beta chain is shown here with its context. This entry belongs to a study of CD8 T cells in Susac syndrome. The V segment lost 6 bases and the J segment 2 bases; nucleotides outside the gene matches: 6. Germline assignment: CDR1 MNHNS and CDR2 SASEGT. The length of the CDR3 is 16 residues. Purification of the CD8+ and CD4+ T cells relied on negative isolation, and TEMRA cells underwent FACS enrichment. Random hexamers served to reverse transcribe roughly 0.5 to 1 ug RNA. A single record per CDR3 protein comes from TCRdb applying MiXCR to the immunoSEQ multiplex PCR reads. Found here are roughly 190,000 distinct CDR3 sequences, 85% to 95% of them singletons; the top ten hold 0.1%.

The origin of this receptor is a human donor in good health. The sequencing sample was made of CD4+ T cells from PBMCs. The chain couples TRBV6-1 to TRBJ2-3; TRBD2 aligns across 12 bases. This CDR3 reads CASRIGLAGITDTQYF. As DNA, the CDR3 is TGTGCCAGCAGGATTGGACTAGCGGGGATCACAGATACGCAGTATTTT.